Listed below are T cell receptor beta chains from one sample, sequenced in a study of blood T cell repertoires in COVID-19. TCRdb keeps only in-frame clones here, not all; method: immunoSEQ multiplex PCR. Found here are 200,000 to 250,000 clones, about 90% of them singletons; the top ten hold approximately 1.2%. The specimen was peripheral blood. Receptors originate from a young man with acute or convalescent COVID-19. CDR3s include the opening cysteine and the closing phenylalanine or tryptophan. Each record gives: D gene, V gene, J gene, clone size, CDR3 DNA, CDR3 protein. The D gene is left open where the match is weak. Expanded clones are given a class, and other clones once, few, many or no size at all.

D: -; V: TRBV7-8; J: TRBJ1-1; size: -; DNA: TGTGCCAGCAGCAACCGCCAGAGGCGTGGTACTGAAGCTTTCTTT; CDR3: CASSNRQRRGTEAFF
D: TRBD2; V: TRBV27; J: TRBJ2-3; size: -; DNA: TGTGCCAGCAGTTTCCGGGGGGAAGATACGCAGTATTTT; CDR3: CASSFRGEDTQYF
D: TRBD1; V: TRBV28; J: TRBJ1-2; size: -; DNA: TGTGCCAGCAGTTTATGGGCAGGGGGGAGCTACACCTTC; CDR3: CASSLWAGGSYTF
D: -; V: TRBV7-9; J: TRBJ2-1; size: -; DNA: TGTGCCAGCAGCTTACCTCACAGCGGTGAGCAGTTCTTC; CDR3: CASSLPHSGEQFF
D: -; V: TRBV28; J: TRBJ1-4; size: -; DNA: TGTGCCAGCAGCGCAGTCGGGGGGGGTAATGAAAAACTGTTTTTT; CDR3: CASSAVGGGNEKLFF
D: TRBD1; V: TRBV18; J: TRBJ1-1; size: -; DNA: TGTGCCAGCTCACCACGGGACAGCTACACTGAAGCTTTCTTT; CDR3: CASSPRDSYTEAFF
D: TRBD2; V: TRBV27; J: TRBJ2-1; size: -; DNA: TGTGCCAGCAGTTTATCGGGGGGGATCAATGAGCAGTTCTTC; CDR3: CASSLSGGINEQFF
D: TRBD1; V: TRBV19; J: TRBJ2-1; size: -; DNA: TGTGCCAGCCGGCCCGGGACAGGGCACTACAATGAGCAGTTCTTC; CDR3: CASRPGTGHYNEQFF
D: -; V: TRBV19; J: TRBJ2-2; size: -; DNA: TGTGCCAGTAGTATGGTGCGCGGCACCGGGGAGCTGTTTTTT; CDR3: CASSMVRGTGELFF
D: TRBD2; V: TRBV7-8; J: TRBJ2-1; size: -; DNA: TGTGCCAGCAGCCCCCAGACTAGCGGAATACCCAATGAGCAGTTCTTC; CDR3: CASSPQTSGIPNEQFF
D: TRBD1; V: TRBV28; J: TRBJ1-5; size: once; DNA: TGTGCCAGCAGTTTTCACCAGGGGGCGGGGAGTCAGCCCCAGCATTTT; CDR3: CASSFHQGAGSQPQHF
D: TRBD2; V: TRBV6-6; J: TRBJ2-1; size: -; DNA: TGTGCCAGCAGTCCCGGGACTAGCGGACGTATCAATGAGCAGTTCTTC; CDR3: CASSPGTSGRINEQFF
D: -; V: TRBV19; J: TRBJ2-2; size: -; DNA: TGTGCCAGTAGTATAACAGGGTTCGGGGAGCTGTTTTTT; CDR3: CASSITGFGELFF
D: -; V: TRBV5-1; J: TRBJ2-5; size: few; DNA: TGCGCCAGCAGAGTTTTGGAGGGCGCGGAGACCCAGTACTTC; CDR3: CASRVLEGAETQYF
D: -; V: TRBV5-1; J: TRBJ1-1; size: once; DNA: TGCGCCAGCAGCTTGGATCCGGGTGTCCCGAACACTGAAGCTTTCTTT; CDR3: CASSLDPGVPNTEAFF
D: -; V: TRBV19; J: TRBJ1-6; size: -; DNA: TGTGCCAGTAGTCCTTCGAGGTTAAGCAGTTCACCCCTCCACTTT; CDR3: CASSPSRLSSSPLHF
D: -; V: TRBV6-6; J: TRBJ2-1; size: -; DNA: TGTGCCAGCAGCCGGCCAGGGGGGAATGAGCAGTTCTTC; CDR3: CASSRPGGNEQFF
D: TRBD1; V: TRBV12-3/TRBV12-4; J: TRBJ1-1; size: -; DNA: TGTGCCAGCAGTCCAGGACAGGGGGGAGCTTTCTTT; CDR3: CASSPGQGGAFF
D: -; V: TRBV14; J: TRBJ1-1; size: -; DNA: TGTGCCAGCAGCCTCACAGTGAGCACTGAAGCTTTCTTT; CDR3: CASSLTVSTEAFF
D: -; V: TRBV21-1; J: TRBJ2-7; size: many; DNA: TGTGCCAGCAGCATAATAGCGGGGGGGCTCTACGAGCAGTACTTC; CDR3: CASSIIAGGLYEQYF
D: TRBD2; V: TRBV5-6; J: TRBJ2-3; size: few; DNA: TGTGCCAGCAGCCTCATCGGACTAGCGACGTACACAGATACGCAGTATTTT; CDR3: CASSLIGLATYTDTQYF
D: -; V: TRBV28; J: TRBJ2-2; size: -; DNA: TGTGCCAGCAGTGTTAATAACAGGAACGGGGAGCTGTTTTTT; CDR3: CASSVNNRNGELFF
D: -; V: TRBV5-1; J: TRBJ1-1; size: -; DNA: TGCGCCAGCCGACAGATGAACACTGAAGCTTTCTTT; CDR3: CASRQMNTEAFF
D: -; V: TRBV12-3/TRBV12-4; J: TRBJ2-1; size: -; DNA: TGTGCCAGCGGTGGACTTAACAATGAGCAGTTCTTC; CDR3: CASGGLNNEQFF
D: TRBD1; V: TRBV13; J: TRBJ2-2; size: -; DNA: TGTGCCAGCAGACGCAACCGGGACAGGGTTACCGGGGAGCTGTTTTTT; CDR3: CASRRNRDRVTGELFF
D: -; V: TRBV9; J: TRBJ2-2; size: -; DNA: TGTGCCAGCAGATCGGACAGCTACACCGGGGAGCTGTTTTTT; CDR3: CASRSDSYTGELFF
D: TRBD1; V: TRBV13; J: TRBJ2-7; size: -; DNA: TGTGCCAGCGGGACAGGGTCCTACGAGCAGTACTTC; CDR3: CASGTGSYEQYF
D: -; V: TRBV2; J: TRBJ2-7; size: -; DNA: TGTGCCAGCAGTTTCGCAGGGGTGATTGGGTTCTACGAGCAGTACTTC; CDR3: CASSFAGVIGFYEQYF
D: -; V: TRBV30; J: TRBJ2-5; size: -; DNA: TGTGCCTGGAGCGTTTCCCAAGAGACCCAGTACTTC; CDR3: CAWSVSQETQYF
D: -; V: TRBV5-1; J: TRBJ1-1; size: -; DNA: TGCGCCAGCAGCCTTGGATTAAGGCTCGAGGTACGGAACACTGAAGCTTTCTTT; CDR3: CASSLGLRLEVRNTEAFF
D: TRBD1; V: TRBV6-5; J: TRBJ1-1; size: -; DNA: TGTGCCAGCCGACAGGGGAACACTGAAGCTTTCTTT; CDR3: CASRQGNTEAFF
D: TRBD1; V: TRBV12-3/TRBV12-4; J: TRBJ2-3; size: -; DNA: TGTGCCAGTGCGACAGGGGGCACAGATACGCAGTATTTT; CDR3: CASATGGTDTQYF
D: TRBD1; V: TRBV4-2; J: TRBJ1-1; size: once; DNA: TGTGCCAGCAGCCCAAGACGGGACAGGGGGACTGAAGCTTTCTTT; CDR3: CASSPRRDRGTEAFF
D: -; V: TRBV19; J: TRBJ2-7; size: -; DNA: TGTGCCAGTAGTATAAGGGGCAAGTCCTACGAGCAGTACTTC; CDR3: CASSIRGKSYEQYF
D: TRBD1; V: TRBV7-9; J: TRBJ2-3; size: once; DNA: TGTGCCAGCAGCCTGGGACAGGGGGCTGCAGATACGCAGTATTTT; CDR3: CASSLGQGAADTQYF
D: TRBD1; V: TRBV5-1; J: TRBJ2-1; size: -; DNA: TGCGCCAGCAGCTCCTCAGGACAGGCCCACAATGAGCAGTTCTTC; CDR3: CASSSSGQAHNEQFF
D: TRBD1; V: TRBV25-1; J: TRBJ2-1; size: -; DNA: TGTGCCAGCAGTGATGGCGGGACAGGGCGCGATGAGCAGTTCTTC; CDR3: CASSDGGTGRDEQFF
D: -; V: TRBV30; J: TRBJ1-4; size: -; DNA: TGTGCCTTCCGGACAGTTAATAATGAAAAACTGTTTTTT; CDR3: CAFRTVNNEKLFF
D: TRBD2; V: TRBV7-2; J: TRBJ2-7; size: -; DNA: TGTGCCAGCAGCTTAGGACTAGCCTTTTACGAGCAGTACTTC; CDR3: CASSLGLAFYEQYF
D: -; V: TRBV5-8; J: TRBJ1-1; size: -; DNA: TGTGCCAGCAGCTTACAGGGATGGGAGAACACTGAAGCTTTCTTT; CDR3: CASSLQGWENTEAFF
D: -; V: TRBV2; J: TRBJ2-1; size: -; DNA: TGTGCCAGCAGTAGCCCGCGGTTAGGAGGCTACAATGAGCAGTTCTTC; CDR3: CASSSPRLGGYNEQFF
D: -; V: TRBV30; J: TRBJ1-1; size: -; DNA: TGTGCCTGGAGTGTACTTCCGGGGGGTACTGAAGCTTTCTTT; CDR3: CAWSVLPGGTEAFF
D: -; V: TRBV3-1/TRBV3-2; J: TRBJ1-1; size: -; DNA: TGTGCCAGCAGCCAAGAGCTAGGCAGGGCGAACACTGAAGCTTTCTTT; CDR3: CASSQELGRANTEAFF
D: -; V: TRBV15; J: TRBJ1-1; size: -; DNA: TGTGCCACCAGCAGGGGGACACCGATACTTGAAGCTTTCTTT; CDR3: CATSRGTPILEAFF
D: -; V: TRBV11-2; J: TRBJ2-7; size: -; DNA: TGTGCCAGCAGCTTTTTAGGGTACTATTCGCGGGACTCCTCCTACGAGCAGTACTTC; CDR3: CASSFLGYYSRDSSYEQYF
D: -; V: TRBV6-5; J: TRBJ1-1; size: -; DNA: TGTGCCAGCAAGGAGGTCCCCGGGACTGAAGCTTTCTTT; CDR3: CASKEVPGTEAFF
D: TRBD1; V: TRBV5-1; J: TRBJ1-2; size: once; DNA: TGCGCCAGCAGCCCGGGGGGGACAGCCACCGGCTACACCTTC; CDR3: CASSPGGTATGYTF
D: TRBD1; V: TRBV5-1; J: TRBJ1-1; size: -; DNA: TGCGCCAGCAGCTTCCGACAGGGAGGTAACACTGAAGCTTTCTTT; CDR3: CASSFRQGGNTEAFF
D: -; V: TRBV28; J: TRBJ1-1; size: -; DNA: TGTGCCAGCAGCCGGGGACACCTTACTTTCTTT; CDR3: CASSRGHLTFF
D: -; V: TRBV11-2; J: TRBJ2-7; size: -; DNA: TGTGCCAGCAGCTTTCGCGCAGCAGACGGGACCTACGAGCAGTACTTC; CDR3: CASSFRAADGTYEQYF